These 21 T cell receptor beta chains were all obtained from the same sample, sequenced in a study of blood T cell repertoires in COVID-19. Clones were read by immunoSEQ multiplex PCR, and TCRdb kept only the in-frame ones, dropping some. The repertoire has 85,000 to 100,000 clones, about nine tenths of them found once; the top ten carry about 1.7%. The sequenced material came from peripheral blood. Every receptor here comes from a man aged 55 to 69 with acute or convalescent COVID-19.

The chain employs TRBV5-5 and TRBJ2-2, with D unclear. The CDR3 sequence is 13 residues long. From germline, CDR1 is SGHKS and CDR2 YYEKEE (reference sequence). V gave up 0 bases and J gave up 7 bases, with 7 bases separating them. CDR3 coding DNA: TGTGCCAGCAGCTTGGCCCCGGGCGGGGAGCTGTTTTTT. This encodes CASSLAPGGELFF.

The chain has TRBV7-2 and TRBJ2-1; D is possibly TRBD1 (6 bases). The CDR3 sequence is 14 residues long. V was cut by 2 bases and J by 7 bases, with 12 bases left in between. Germline V gene sequence: CDR1 SGHTA, CDR2 FQGNSA. The CDR3 protein is CASSLIQGTNEQFF. Here the CDR3 DNA reads TGTGCCAGCAGCTTAATCCAGGGGACAAATGAGCAGTTCTTC.

The chain has TRBV10-3 and TRBJ1-1, with D unresolved. CDR1 is ENHRY, CDR2 SYGVKD, per germline. The CDR3 runs to 15 residues. V gave up 5 bases and J gave up 1 base, with 14 bases separating them. CDR3 nucleotides: TGTGCCATCAGTCCCCGAGTGGAGGCGAACACTGAAGCTTTCTTT. Its translation: CAISPRVEANTEAFF.

The gene calls are TRBV5-1 and TRBJ1-2; D uncertain. V was cut by 1 base and J by 0 bases, with 10 bases left in between. CDR1 is SGHRS and CDR2 is YFSETQ in the germline V gene. The CDR3 is 15 amino acids. CDR3 sequence: CASSLSGSSNYGYTF. As DNA, the CDR3 is TGCGCCAGCAGCTTGTCAGGATCTTCTAACTATGGCTACACCTTC. Combining the CDR3 with reference TRBV5-1 and TRBJ1-2 gives the whole variable domain KAGVTQTPRYLIKTRGQQVTLSCSPISGHRSVSWYQQTPGQGLQFLFEYFSETQRNKGNFPGRFSGRQFSNSRSEMNVSTLELGDSALYLCASSLSGSSNYGYTFGSGTRLTVV.

The chain links TRBV29-1 to TRBJ1-6; the match to TRBD1 covers 7 bases. The V gene end was trimmed by 3 bases and the J gene end by 6 bases; junction bases not matched to a gene: 8. CDR1 and CDR2 from the germline V gene are SQVTM and ANQGSEA. This CDR3 region has 15 residues. The CDR3 DNA sequence: TGCAGCGTTGACGATCGGGACAGCTCTAATTCACCCCTCCACTTT. As protein: CSVDDRDSSNSPLHF.

The genes are TRBV6-1 and TRBJ1-1; TRBD1 matches 9 bases. In germline, CDR1 is MNHNS, CDR2 SASEGT. V lost 2 bases and J lost 9; bases outside the gene matches: 7. The CDR3 is 14 residues long. The CDR3 DNA reads as TGTGCCAGCAGTGAAAACAGGGGGCCGGTGAAAGCTTTCTTT. Encoded protein: CASSENRGPVKAFF.

The chain uses TRBV5-1 and TRBJ2-5, with D maybe TRBD1 (5 bases). This CDR3 is built from 13 residues. Germline CDR1 and CDR2: SGHRS and YFSETQ. V was shortened by 2 bases and J by 4 bases, with 9 bases between the two germline ends. CDR3: CASSFAGSETQYF. DNA of the CDR3: TGCGCCAGCAGCTTTGCAGGGTCAGAGACCCAGTACTTC.

This sequence joins TRBV27 and TRBJ2-3, with 7 bases that match TRBD1. With 3 bases clipped from V and 4 bases from J, the junction kept 7 bases outside the gene matches. CDR3 length: 15 residues. Germline V gene sequence: CDR1 MNHEY, CDR2 SMNVEV (reference sequence). The CDR3 loop reads CASSLSTGVADTQYF. The CDR3 DNA sequence: TGTGCCAGCAGTTTGTCTACAGGGGTTGCAGATACGCAGTATTTT.

The chain links TRBV28 to TRBJ1-5; 10 positions agree with TRBD1. With V trimmed by 6 bases and J by 2 bases, 10 bases remained unmatched. The CDR3 has 17 residues. Germline values: CDR1 MDHEN, CDR2 SYDVKM. CDR3 in amino acids: CASRPPRDRGGNQPQHF. Here the CDR3 DNA reads TGTGCCAGCAGGCCCCCCCGGGACAGGGGTGGCAATCAGCCCCAGCATTTT.

The CDR3 loop is CASGVAGGGNQPQHF. The CDR3 region has the DNA TGTGCTAGTGGGGTAGCCGGGGGAGGTAATCAGCCCCAGCATTTT. The V call is TRBV12-5, the J call TRBJ1-5, with D possibly matching TRBD1 (5 bases). V dropped 6 bases and J dropped 4 bases, with 16 bases sitting between them. Germline V gives CDR1 LGHNT, CDR2 FRNRAP. CDR3 length equals 15 residues.

The rearrangement uses TRBV5-1 and TRBJ1-1; D gene unclear. This CDR3 has 14 amino acids. V was cut by 0 bases and J by 4 bases, with 10 bases left in between. Germline V CDR1 and CDR2: SGHRS, YFSETQ. This chain's CDR3 is CASSLAVGSTEAFF. The CDR3 DNA is TGCGCCAGCAGCTTGGCCGTGGGGAGCACTGAAGCTTTCTTT.

The V and J genes are TRBV5-4 and TRBJ2-2; 7 bases line up with TRBD1. The CDR3 contains 14 residues. V trimming: 4 bases; J trimming: 1 base; junction bases outside the gene matches: 1. Germline V lookup: CDR1 SGHNT, CDR2 YYREEE (reference sequence). In nucleotides, the CDR3 is TGTGCCAGCAGCCGACAGGGGAACACCGGGGAGCTGTTTTTT. Translated: CASSRQGNTGELFF.

Here the CDR3 reads CASSGLGQGNQPQHF. The CDR3 DNA reads as TGTGCCAGTAGTGGGTTGGGACAGGGCAATCAGCCCCAGCATTTT. The rearrangement uses TRBV19 and TRBJ1-5; 8 bases agree with TRBD1. V was clipped by 5 bases and J by 2 bases; unmatched bases: 5. The CDR3 is 15 residues long. Germline V lookup: CDR1 LNHDA, CDR2 SQIVND (reference sequence).

In nucleotides, the CDR3 is TGTGCCAGCAGTGAAACTGGGGGCATAGACACTGAAGCTTTCTTT. Translated: CASSETGGIDTEAFF. The genes are TRBV6-1 and TRBJ1-1, with TRBD1 as a possible D gene (6 bases). The CDR3 sequence is 15 residues long. The germline CDR1 and CDR2 sequences are MNHNS and SASEGT. With 2 bases removed from V and 3 bases from J, the gap between germline ends came to 13 bases.

This sequence joins TRBV5-1 and TRBJ1-5; 12 bases map to TRBD1. After removal of 0 bases from V and 6 bases from J, the junction contained 4 bases not matched to a gene. The CDR3 length is 16 residues. The germline CDR1 and CDR2 sequences are SGHRS and YFSETQ. The DNA for the CDR3 is TGCGCCAGCAGCTTGGGGGGACAGGGGGCCAGTCAGCCCCAGCATTTT. Translating gives CASSLGGQGASQPQHF. The complete variable domain, with remaining parts taken from reference TRBV5-1 and TRBJ1-5, reads KAGVTQTPRYLIKTRGQQVTLSCSPISGHRSVSWYQQTPGQGLQFLFEYFSETQRNKGNFPGRFSGRQFSNSRSEMNVSTLELGDSALYLCASSLGGQGASQPQHFGDGTRLSIL.

The chain uses TRBV6-5 and TRBJ2-7; 7 bases are shared with TRBD1. V dropped 4 bases and J dropped 5; count of bases not matched to a gene: 14. The CDR3 sequence is 16 residues long. The germline gives CDR1 MNHEY, CDR2 SVGAGI. Here the CDR3 DNA reads TGTGCCAGCAGTTTCTACCCGCCTAGGGGGCTAAACGAGCAGTACTTC. It yields the protein CASSFYPPRGLNEQYF.

V usage is TRBV2 and J usage is TRBJ2-5; 7 bases map to TRBD1. CDR1 and CDR2 (germline): SNHLY, FYNNEI. This CDR3 contains 15 residues. The V gene end was trimmed by 5 bases and the J gene end by 1 base; junction bases not matched to a gene: 7. CDR3 residues: CASSYRGHTQETQYF. Written as DNA, the CDR3 is TGTGCCAGCAGTTACAGGGGACATACCCAAGAGACCCAGTACTTC. The entire variable domain, with the rest obtained from reference TRBV2 and TRBJ2-5, is as follows: EPEVTQTPSHQVTQMGQEVILRCVPISNHLYFYWYRQILGQKVEFLVSFYNNEISEKSEIFDDQFSVERPDGSNFTLKIRSTKLEDSAMYFCASSYRGHTQETQYFGPGTRLLVL.

The chain has TRBV6-5 and TRBJ1-5, with TRBD1 identical over 7 bases. J lost 10 bases, V lost 6 bases, and 15 bases had no gene match. There are 15 residues in the CDR3. Germline loops: CDR1 MNHEY, CDR2 SVGAGI. The CDR3 DNA reads as TGTGCCAGCAGGGGAGACAGGGTACGGGGAATACCCCAGCATTTT. Translated, it gives CASRGDRVRGIPQHF.

The J gene is TRBJ2-1, the V gene TRBV18; the D is unclear. Germline CDR1 and CDR2: KGHSH and LQKENI. The CDR3 has 13 amino acids. Trimming removed 3 bases from V and 8 bases from J, with 11 bases in between. CDR3 DNA sequence: TGTGCCAGCTCACCCTTAGCCTCCGATGAGCAGTTCTTC. Protein product: CASSPLASDEQFF.

The CDR3 loop reads CASSFRATDRDGYTF. CDR3 sequence (DNA): TGTGCCAGCAGCTTCCGCGCGACGGACAGGGATGGCTACACCTTC. This sequence joins TRBV7-2 and TRBJ1-2; 8 bases map to TRBD1. Germline CDR1 and CDR2: SGHTA and FQGNSA. Unmatched junction bases numbered 9, after V lost 3 bases and J lost 6 bases. The CDR3 contains 15 residues.

This clone showed up just once. The V and J genes are TRBV7-2 and TRBJ1-3; D is uncertain. Germline assignment: CDR1 SGHTA and CDR2 FQGNSA. This CDR3 is 15 amino acids long. Trimming took off 0 bases at V and 3 bases at J, with 9 bases between the two ends. CDR3 residues: CASSLARGYGNTIYF. CDR3 sequence (DNA): TGTGCCAGCAGCTTAGCGCGGGGTTATGGAAACACCATATATTTT. Complete variable domain (other parts from reference TRBV7-2 and TRBJ1-3): GAGVSQSPSNKVTEKGKDVELRCDPISGHTALYWYRQSLGQGLEFLIYFQGNSAPDKSGLPSDRFSAERTGGSVSTLTIQRTQQEDSAVYLCASSLARGYGNTIYFGEGSWLTVV.